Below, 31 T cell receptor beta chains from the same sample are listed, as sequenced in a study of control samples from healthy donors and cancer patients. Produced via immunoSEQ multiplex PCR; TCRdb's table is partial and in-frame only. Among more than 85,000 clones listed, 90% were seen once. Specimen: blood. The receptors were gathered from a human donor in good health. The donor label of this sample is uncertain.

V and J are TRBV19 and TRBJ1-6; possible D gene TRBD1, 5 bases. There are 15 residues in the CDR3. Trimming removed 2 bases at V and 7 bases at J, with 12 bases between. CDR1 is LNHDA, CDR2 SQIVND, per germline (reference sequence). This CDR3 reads CASSITLGANSPLHF. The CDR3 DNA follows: TGTGCCAGTAGTATAACCCTAGGGGCGAATTCACCCCTCCACTTT.

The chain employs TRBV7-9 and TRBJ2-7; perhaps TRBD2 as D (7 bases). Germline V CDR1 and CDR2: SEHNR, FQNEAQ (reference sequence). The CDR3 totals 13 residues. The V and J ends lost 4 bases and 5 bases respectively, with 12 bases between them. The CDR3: CASSSGGWNEQYF. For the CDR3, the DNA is TGTGCCAGCAGCTCGGGGGGCTGGAACGAGCAGTACTTC.

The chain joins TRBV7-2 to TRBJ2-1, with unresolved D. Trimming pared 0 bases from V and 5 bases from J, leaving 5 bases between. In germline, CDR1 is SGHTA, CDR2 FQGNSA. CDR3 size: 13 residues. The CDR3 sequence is CASSLARDNEQFF. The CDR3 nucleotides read TGTGCCAGCAGCTTAGCAAGGGACAATGAGCAGTTCTTC.

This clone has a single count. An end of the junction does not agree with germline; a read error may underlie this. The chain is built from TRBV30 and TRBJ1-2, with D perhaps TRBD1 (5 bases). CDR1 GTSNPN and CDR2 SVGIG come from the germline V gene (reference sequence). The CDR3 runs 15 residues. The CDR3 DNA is TGTGTCTGGATCACCTTGTCGGTGACAGCCTATGGCTACACCTTC. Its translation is CVWITLSVTAYGYTF.

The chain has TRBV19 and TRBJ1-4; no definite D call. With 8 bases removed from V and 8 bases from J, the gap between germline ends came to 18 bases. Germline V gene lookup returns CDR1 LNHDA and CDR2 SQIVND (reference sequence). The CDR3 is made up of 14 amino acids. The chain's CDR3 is CASLELKGGEKLFF. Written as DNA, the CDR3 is TGTGCCAGTTTGGAATTAAAAGGAGGGGAAAAACTGTTTTTT.

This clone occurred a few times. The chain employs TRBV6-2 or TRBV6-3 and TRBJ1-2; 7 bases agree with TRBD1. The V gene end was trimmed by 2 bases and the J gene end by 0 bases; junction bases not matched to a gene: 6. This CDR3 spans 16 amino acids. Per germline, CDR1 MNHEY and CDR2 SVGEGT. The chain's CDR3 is CASSYGTAETNYGYTF. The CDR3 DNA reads TGTGCCAGCAGTTACGGGACAGCAGAAACTAACTATGGCTACACCTTC.

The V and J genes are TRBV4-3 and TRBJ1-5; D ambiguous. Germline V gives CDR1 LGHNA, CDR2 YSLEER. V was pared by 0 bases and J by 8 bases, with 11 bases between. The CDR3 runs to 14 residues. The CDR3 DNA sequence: TGCGCCAGCAGCCAAGAATGGGGTGGGGAGCCCCAGCATTTT. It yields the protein CASSQEWGGEPQHF.

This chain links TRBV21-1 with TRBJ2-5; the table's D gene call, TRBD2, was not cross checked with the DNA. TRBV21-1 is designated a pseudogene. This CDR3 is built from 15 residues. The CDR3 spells CASSKVLRNQETQYF. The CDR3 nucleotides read TGTGCCAGCAGCAAAGTGTTGAGGAACCAAGAGACCCAGTACTTC.

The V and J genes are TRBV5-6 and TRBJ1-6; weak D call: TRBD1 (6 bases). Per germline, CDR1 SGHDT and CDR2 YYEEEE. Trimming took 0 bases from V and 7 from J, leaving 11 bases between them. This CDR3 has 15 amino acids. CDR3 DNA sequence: TGTGCCAGCAGCTTGGCACAGGGATGGAATTCACCCCTCCACTTT. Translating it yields CASSLAQGWNSPLHF.

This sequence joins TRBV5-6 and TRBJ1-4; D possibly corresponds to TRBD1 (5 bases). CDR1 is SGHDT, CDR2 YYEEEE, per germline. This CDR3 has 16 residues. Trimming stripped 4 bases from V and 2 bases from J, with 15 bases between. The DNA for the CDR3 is TGTGCCAGCAGCCCCGATGGAGGGACGACTAATGAAAAACTGTTTTTT. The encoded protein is CASSPDGGTTNEKLFF. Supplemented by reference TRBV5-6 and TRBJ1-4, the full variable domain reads DAGVTQSPTHLIKTRGQQVTLRCSPKSGHDTVSWYQQALGQGPQFIFQYYEEEERQRGNFPDRFSGHQFPNYSSELNVNALLLGDSALYLCASSPDGGTTNEKLFFGSGTQLSVL.

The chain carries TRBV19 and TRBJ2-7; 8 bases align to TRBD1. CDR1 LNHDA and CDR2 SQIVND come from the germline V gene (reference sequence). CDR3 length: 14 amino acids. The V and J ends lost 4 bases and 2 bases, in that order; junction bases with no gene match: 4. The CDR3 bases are TGTGCCAGTAGTACCGGACAGGGAACCTACGAGCAGTACTTC. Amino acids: CASSTGQGTYEQYF.

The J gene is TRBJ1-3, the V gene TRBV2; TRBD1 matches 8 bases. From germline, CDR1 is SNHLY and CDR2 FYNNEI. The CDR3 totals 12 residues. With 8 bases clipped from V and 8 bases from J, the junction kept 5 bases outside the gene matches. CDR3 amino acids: CASLGQGHTIYF. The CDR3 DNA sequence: TGTGCCAGCCTCGGACAGGGCCACACCATATATTTT.

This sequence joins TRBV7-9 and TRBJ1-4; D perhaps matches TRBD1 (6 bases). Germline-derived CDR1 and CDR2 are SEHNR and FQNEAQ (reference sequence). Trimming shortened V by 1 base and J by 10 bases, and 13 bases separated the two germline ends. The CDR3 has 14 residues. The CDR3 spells CASSLEAGDGKLFF. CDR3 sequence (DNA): TGTGCCAGCAGCTTAGAGGCAGGGGATGGAAAACTGTTTTTT.

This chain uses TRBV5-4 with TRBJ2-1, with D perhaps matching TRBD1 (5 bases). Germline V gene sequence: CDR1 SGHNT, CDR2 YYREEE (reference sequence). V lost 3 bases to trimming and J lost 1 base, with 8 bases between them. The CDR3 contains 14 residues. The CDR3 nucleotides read TGTGCCAGCAGCTCGACAGCTTCCTACAATGAGCAGTTCTTC. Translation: CASSSTASYNEQFF. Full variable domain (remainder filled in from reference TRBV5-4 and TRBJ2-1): ETGVTQSPTHLIKTRGQQVTLRCSSQSGHNTVSWYQQALGQGPQFIFQYYREEENGRGNFPPRFSGLQFPNYSSELNVNALELDDSALYLCASSSTASYNEQFFGPGTRLTVL.

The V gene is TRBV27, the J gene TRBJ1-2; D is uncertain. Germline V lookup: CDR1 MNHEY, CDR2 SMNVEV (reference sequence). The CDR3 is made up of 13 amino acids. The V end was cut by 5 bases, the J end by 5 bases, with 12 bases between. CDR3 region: CASSPFREYGYTF. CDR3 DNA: TGTGCCAGCAGTCCATTCAGAGAATATGGCTACACCTTC.

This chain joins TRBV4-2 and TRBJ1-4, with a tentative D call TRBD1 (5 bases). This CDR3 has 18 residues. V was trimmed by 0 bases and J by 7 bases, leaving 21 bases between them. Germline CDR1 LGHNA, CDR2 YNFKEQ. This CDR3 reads CASSQEGEVGVLGEKLFF. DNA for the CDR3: TGTGCCAGCAGCCAAGAGGGGGAGGTTGGGGTACTTGGTGAAAAACTGTTTTTT.

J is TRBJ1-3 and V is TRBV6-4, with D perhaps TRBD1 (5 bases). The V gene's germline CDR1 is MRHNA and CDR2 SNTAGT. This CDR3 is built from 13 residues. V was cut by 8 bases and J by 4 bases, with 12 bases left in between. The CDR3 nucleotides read TGTGCCAGCTCCAGGGAGGAAGGAAACACCATATATTTT. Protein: CASSREEGNTIYF.

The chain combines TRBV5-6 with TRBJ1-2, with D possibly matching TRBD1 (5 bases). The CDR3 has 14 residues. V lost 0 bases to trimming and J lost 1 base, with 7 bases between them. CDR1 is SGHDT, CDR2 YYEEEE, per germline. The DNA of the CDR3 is TGTGCCAGCAGCTTGGTGGGGGATAACTATGGCTACACCTTC. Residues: CASSLVGDNYGYTF.

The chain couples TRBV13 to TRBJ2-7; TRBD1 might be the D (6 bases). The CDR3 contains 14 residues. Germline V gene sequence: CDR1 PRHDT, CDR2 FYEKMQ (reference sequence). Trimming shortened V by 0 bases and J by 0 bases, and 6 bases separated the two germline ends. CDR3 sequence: CASSLGDSSYEQYF. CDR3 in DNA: TGTGCCAGCAGCTTAGGGGACAGCTCCTACGAGCAGTACTTC.

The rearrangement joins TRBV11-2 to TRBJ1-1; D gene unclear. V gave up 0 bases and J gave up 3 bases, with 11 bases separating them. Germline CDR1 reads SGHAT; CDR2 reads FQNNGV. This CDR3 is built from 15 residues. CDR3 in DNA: TGTGCCAGCAGCTTAGAGCAGGACGGGTACACTGAAGCTTTCTTT. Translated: CASSLEQDGYTEAFF. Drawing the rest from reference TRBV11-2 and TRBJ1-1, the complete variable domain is EAGVAQSPRYKIIEKRQSVAFWCNPISGHATLYWYQQILGQGPKLLIQFQNNGVVDDSQLPKDRFSAERLKGVDSTLKIQPAKLEDSAVYLCASSLEQDGYTEAFFGQGTRLTVV.

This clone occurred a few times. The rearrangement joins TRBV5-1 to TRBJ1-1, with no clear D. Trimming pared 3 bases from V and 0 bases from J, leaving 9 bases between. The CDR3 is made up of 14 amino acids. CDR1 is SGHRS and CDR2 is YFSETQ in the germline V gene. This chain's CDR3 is CASSSRTVNTEAFF. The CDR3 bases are TGCGCCAGCAGCTCGCGGACGGTGAACACTGAAGCTTTCTTT.

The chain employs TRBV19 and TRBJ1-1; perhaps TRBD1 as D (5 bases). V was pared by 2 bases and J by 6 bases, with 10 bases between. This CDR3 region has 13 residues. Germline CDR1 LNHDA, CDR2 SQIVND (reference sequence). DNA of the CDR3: TGTGCCAGTAGTATAAGAATCAGGGCTGAAGCTTTCTTT. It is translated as CASSIRIRAEAFF.

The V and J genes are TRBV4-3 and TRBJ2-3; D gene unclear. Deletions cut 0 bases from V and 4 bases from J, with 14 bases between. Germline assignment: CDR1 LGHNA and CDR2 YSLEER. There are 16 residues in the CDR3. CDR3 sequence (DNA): TGCGCCAGCAGCCAAGAGTTAGCAGCGTTACCAGATACGCAGTATTTT. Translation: CASSQELAALPDTQYF.

CDR3 loop: CASSDRTLDYTF. DNA for the CDR3: TGTGCCAGTAGTGACAGGACCCTTGACTACACCTTC. This chain connects TRBV19 to TRBJ1-2, with D possibly matching TRBD1 (6 bases). The V and J ends lost 5 bases and 10 bases respectively, with 14 bases between them. CDR3 size: 12 residues. Germline CDR1 LNHDA, CDR2 SQIVND (reference sequence).

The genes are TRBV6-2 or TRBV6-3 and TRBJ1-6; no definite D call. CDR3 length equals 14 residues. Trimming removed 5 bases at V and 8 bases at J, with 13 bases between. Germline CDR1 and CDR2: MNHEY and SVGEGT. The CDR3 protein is CASSPRREYSPLHF. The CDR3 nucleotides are TGTGCCAGCAGTCCCCGTCGGGAGTATTCACCCCTCCACTTT.

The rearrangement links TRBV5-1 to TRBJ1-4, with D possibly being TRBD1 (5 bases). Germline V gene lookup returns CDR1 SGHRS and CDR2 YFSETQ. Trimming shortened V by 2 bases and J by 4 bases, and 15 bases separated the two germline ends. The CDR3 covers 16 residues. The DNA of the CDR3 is TGCGCCAGCAGCTTCGGGGGAACAGGACTTAATGAAAAACTGTTTTTT. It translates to CASSFGGTGLNEKLFF.

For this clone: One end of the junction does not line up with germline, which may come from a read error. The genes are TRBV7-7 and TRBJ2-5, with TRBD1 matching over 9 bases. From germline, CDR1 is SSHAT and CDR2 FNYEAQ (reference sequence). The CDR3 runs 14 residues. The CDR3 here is CASSLGTGLETQYF. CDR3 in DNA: TGTGCTAGCAGCTTAGGGACAGGGTTGGAGACCCAGTACTTC.

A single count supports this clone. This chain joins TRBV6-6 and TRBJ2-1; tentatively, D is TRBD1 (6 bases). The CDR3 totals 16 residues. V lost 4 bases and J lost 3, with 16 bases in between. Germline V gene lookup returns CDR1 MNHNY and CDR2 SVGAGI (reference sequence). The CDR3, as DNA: TGTGCCAGCAGTTCCACCGACAAGGGGGACTACAATGAGCAGTTCTTC. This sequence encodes CASSSTDKGDYNEQFF.

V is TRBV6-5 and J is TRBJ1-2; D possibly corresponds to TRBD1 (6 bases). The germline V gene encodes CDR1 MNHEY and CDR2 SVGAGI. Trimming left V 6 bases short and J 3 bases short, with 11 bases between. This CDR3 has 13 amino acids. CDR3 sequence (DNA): TGTGCCAGCAGGCAGGGGTTGGACTATGGCTACACCTTC. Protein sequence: CASRQGLDYGYTF.

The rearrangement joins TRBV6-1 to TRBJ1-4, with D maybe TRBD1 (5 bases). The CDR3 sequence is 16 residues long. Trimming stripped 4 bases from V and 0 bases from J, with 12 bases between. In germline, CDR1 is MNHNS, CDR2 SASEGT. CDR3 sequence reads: CASSGGTVATNEKLFF. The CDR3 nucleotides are TGTGCCAGCAGTGGAGGGACTGTGGCAACTAATGAAAAACTGTTTTTT.

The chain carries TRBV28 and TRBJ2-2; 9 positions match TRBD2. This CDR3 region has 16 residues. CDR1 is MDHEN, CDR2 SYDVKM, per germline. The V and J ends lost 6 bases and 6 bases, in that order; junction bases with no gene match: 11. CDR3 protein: CASSGGSSGEAGELFF. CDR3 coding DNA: TGTGCCAGCAGCGGGGGGTCTAGCGGGGAGGCCGGGGAGCTGTTTTTT.